The 22 T cell receptor beta chains listed next were all sequenced from one sample in a study of cytomegalovirus exposure and HLA in healthy donors. Clones were read by immunoSEQ multiplex PCR, and TCRdb kept only the in-frame ones, dropping some. The sample records under 200,000 clones, 85% to 90% being singletons. The sample was PBMCs. Receptors originate from a woman in her 30s in good health and CMV-seronegative.

The chain recombines TRBV19 with TRBJ2-4; D uncertain. CDR1 is LNHDA and CDR2 is SQIVND in the germline V gene (reference sequence). Trimming took 7 bases from V and 0 from J, leaving 10 bases between them. This CDR3 has 14 amino acids. CDR3 sequence (DNA): TGTGCCAGTAATGGTGGATTAGCCAAAAACATTCAGTACTTC. This encodes CASNGGLAKNIQYF.

V is TRBV4-2 and J is TRBJ2-1; TRBD2 matches 8 bases. Germline CDR1 is LGHNA and CDR2 is YNFKEQ. The trim removed 0 bases at V and 5 bases at J, leaving 9 bases unmatched. The CDR3 totals 17 residues. CDR3 region: CASSQDPGTRIDNEQFF. The CDR3 bases are TGTGCCAGCAGCCAAGATCCCGGGACTAGAATTGACAATGAGCAGTTCTTC.

This clone is a singleton in its sample. The chain combines TRBV5-8 with TRBJ2-7, with 10 bases aligning to TRBD2. This CDR3 is 15 amino acids long. Germline loops: CDR1 SGHTS, CDR2 YDEGEE. Unmatched junction bases numbered 3, after V lost 3 bases and J lost 0 bases. The CDR3 coding sequence is TGTGCCAGCAGCTCCACTAGCGGGGACTCCTACGAGCAGTACTTC. Amino acid sequence: CASSSTSGDSYEQYF.

V usage is TRBV10-1 and J usage is TRBJ1-1; D not certain. V lost 9 bases to trimming and J lost 4 bases, with 15 bases between them. Germline lookup yields CDR1 WNHNN and CDR2 SYGVQD (reference sequence). The CDR3 length is 13 residues. The CDR3 loop reads CARAVSGCTEAFF. Written as DNA, the CDR3 is TGCGCCAGAGCGGTCAGCGGGTGCACTGAAGCTTTCTTT.

The chain couples TRBV30 to TRBJ1-5; 8 nucleotides align to TRBD1. After removal of 4 bases from V and 3 bases from J, the junction contained 8 bases not matched to a gene. This CDR3 is 15 amino acids long. Per the germline V gene, CDR1 is GTSNPN and CDR2 is SVGIG (reference sequence). CDR3: CAWTLPGQVNQPQHF. In DNA form, the CDR3 reads TGTGCCTGGACCCTACCGGGACAGGTCAATCAGCCCCAGCATTTT.

The chain uses TRBV4-1 and TRBJ2-7; D perhaps matches TRBD1 (6 bases). The V gene lost 1 base and the J gene lost 3 bases, with 16 bases spanning the gap. Germline-derived CDR1 and CDR2 are MGHRA and YSYEKL. This CDR3 is 16 amino acids long. CDR3 in amino acids: CASSQVLEDSRYEQYF. CDR3 sequence (DNA): TGCGCCAGCAGCCAAGTCTTAGAGGACAGTCGCTACGAGCAGTACTTC.

V is TRBV29-1 and J is TRBJ1-1; the match to TRBD1 covers 7 bases. CDR1 and CDR2 (germline): SQVTM, ANQGSEA. The CDR3 runs to 13 residues. Trimming cost V 7 bases and J 5 bases; bases outside gene matches: 10. The CDR3 DNA is TGCAGCGCCGAAAGGGGGCTTGGAACTGAAGCTTTCTTT. Translated, it gives CSAERGLGTEAFF.

The chain combines TRBV6-5 with TRBJ1-1; tentative D call: TRBD1 (6 bases). CDR1 is MNHEY, CDR2 SVGAGI, per germline. V lost 5 bases and J lost 3, with 10 bases in between. There are 13 residues in the CDR3. The CDR3 spells CASSTQGDTEAFF. CDR3 bases: TGTGCCAGCAGTACACAGGGCGACACTGAAGCTTTCTTT.

In its sample, this clone was seen once. V gene TRBV28 combines with J gene TRBJ2-7; tentative D call: TRBD1 (5 bases). Trimming took 3 bases from V and 4 from J, leaving 10 bases between them. CDR1 is MDHEN and CDR2 is SYDVKM in the germline V gene. The CDR3 covers 13 residues. The CDR3 DNA follows: TGTGCCAGCAGTTTGCCCAGGGCGTACGAGCAGTACTTC. Translating it yields CASSLPRAYEQYF. The full variable domain, its missing parts supplied by reference TRBV28 and TRBJ2-7, is DVKVTQSSRYLVKRTGEKVFLECVQDMDHENMFWYRQDPGLGLRLIYFSYDVKMKEKGDIPEGYSVSREKKERFSLILESASTNQTSMYLCASSLPRAYEQYFGPGTRLTVT.

This clone has ten or more counts. The J gene is TRBJ2-7, the V gene TRBV4-1, with 8 bases identical to TRBD1. Germline loops: CDR1 MGHRA, CDR2 YSYEKL. The CDR3 is made up of 16 amino acids. J was trimmed by 2 bases and V by 0 bases; bases with no gene match: 6. CDR3 bases: TGCGCCAGCAGCCAAGATCTGGGGGACAGGACCTACGAGCAGTACTTC. Translation gives CASSQDLGDRTYEQYF.

The chain links TRBV27 to TRBJ1-6; no clear D gene. The germline V and J ends were trimmed by 8 bases and 10 bases, with 18 bases remaining between them. The CDR3 totals 14 residues. Germline-derived CDR1 and CDR2 are MNHEY and SMNVEV (reference sequence). This chain's CDR3 is CASAEGLRRSPLHF. As DNA, the CDR3 is TGTGCCAGCGCAGAGGGCCTCCGGAGATCACCCCTCCACTTT.

The V and J genes are TRBV7-2 and TRBJ2-3; D unclear. Germline CDR1 reads SGHTA; CDR2 reads FQGNSA. Trimming shortened V by 5 bases and J by 6 bases, and 15 bases separated the two germline ends. The CDR3 is made up of 14 amino acids. The CDR3 region has the DNA TGTGCCAGCAGCAGACTCCCGTTGGTCGATACGCAGTATTTT. This gives the protein CASSRLPLVDTQYF.

The rearrangement links TRBV4-3 to TRBJ2-7, with TRBD1 identical over 7 bases. Germline V gene data show CDR1 as LGHNA and CDR2 as YSLEER. V was pared by 3 bases and J by 0 bases, with 8 bases of the junction left unmatched. This CDR3 spans 16 amino acids. DNA of the CDR3: TGCGCCAGCAGCCACCACAACAGGGGCAACTCCTACGAGCAGTACTTC. It codes for CASSHHNRGNSYEQYF.

This clone turned up a few times. The V gene is TRBV7-2, the J gene TRBJ1-2, with 7 nucleotides matching TRBD1. The V segment lost 4 bases and the J segment 4 bases; nucleotides outside the gene matches: 9. Germline assignment: CDR1 SGHTA and CDR2 FQGNSA. This CDR3 spans 15 amino acids. The CDR3 loop is CASSSRGGLGYGYTF. For the CDR3, the DNA is TGTGCCAGCAGCTCCAGGGGGGGGCTGGGCTATGGCTACACCTTC.

The chain links TRBV4-1 to TRBJ2-2; 7 nucleotides align to TRBD1. The germline V gene encodes CDR1 MGHRA and CDR2 YSYEKL. With 4 bases clipped from V and 4 bases from J, the junction kept 9 bases outside the gene matches. This CDR3 has 16 residues. This CDR3 is CASSLRQGIRTGELFF. DNA for the CDR3: TGCGCCAGCAGCCTCCGACAGGGAATACGCACCGGGGAGCTGTTTTTT.

CDR3 in amino acids: CASSTWGGDNEQFF. The CDR3 DNA reads TGTGCCAGCAGTACCTGGGGCGGGGACAATGAGCAGTTCTTC. V usage is TRBV6-5 and J usage is TRBJ2-1; possibly TRBD2 for D (6 bases). V shed 5 bases and J shed 5 bases, with 13 bases lying between them. Germline values: CDR1 MNHEY, CDR2 SVGAGI. CDR3 length: 14 residues.

The genes are TRBV6-5 and TRBJ2-4, with TRBD2 matching 8 bases. Germline V gives CDR1 MNHEY, CDR2 SVGAGI. The CDR3 length is 14 residues. V lost 6 bases and J lost 6; bases outside the gene matches: 7. The CDR3 DNA follows: TGTGCCAGCAGGACCCCCGGGGGGGGAAACATTCAGTACTTC. This sequence encodes CASRTPGGGNIQYF.

This chain uses TRBV28 with TRBJ2-7; D call uncertain. The CDR3 runs 13 residues. V shed 7 bases and J shed 2 bases, with 12 bases lying between them. Germline V CDR1 and CDR2: MDHEN, SYDVKM. Written as DNA, the CDR3 is TGTGCCAGCACTGGCGCACCAACCTACGAGCAGTACTTC. Translating gives CASTGAPTYEQYF.

V usage is TRBV7-9 and J usage is TRBJ2-2, with TRBD2 matching 10 bases. The ends lost 5 bases at V and 3 bases at J; junction bases unmatched: 9. In germline, CDR1 is SEHNR, CDR2 FQNEAQ (reference sequence). This CDR3 contains 17 residues. CDR3 nucleotides: TGTGCCAGCAGCCACCCAAGCGGGGGGGTGCACACCGGGGAGCTGTTTTTT. Encoded protein: CASSHPSGGVHTGELFF.

The CDR3 region is CASTEGYSNQPQHF. CDR3 nucleotide sequence: TGCGCCAGCACCGAGGGGTATAGCAATCAGCCCCAGCATTTT. This sequence joins TRBV10-2 and TRBJ1-5; D is perhaps TRBD1 (5 bases). The germline V gene has CDR1 WSHSY and CDR2 SAAADI. This CDR3 is 14 amino acids long. V lost 7 bases, J lost 0 bases, and 10 bases lay in between.

This clone came up once. At one boundary the junction diverges from the germline segment, which might be a read error. This chain links TRBV29-1 with TRBJ1-2; tentatively, D is TRBD1 (6 bases). CDR1 and CDR2 (germline): SQVTM, ANQGSEA. The CDR3 consists of 14 residues. The CDR3 loop is CSGEEGGVVDGYTF. The DNA of the CDR3 is TGCAGCGGTGAAGAGGGGGGGGTCGTAGATGGCTACACCTTC.

This clone was detected ten times or more. CDR3 bases: TGTGCCTGGAGTACTAGCGGGAGGGGGGAGACCCAGTACTTC. Its translation: CAWSTSGRGETQYF. This chain connects TRBV30 to TRBJ2-5; 13 bases map to TRBD2. V shed 2 bases and J 5 bases; nucleotides not matched to a gene: 2. Germline values: CDR1 GTSNPN, CDR2 SVGIG (reference sequence). The CDR3 loop spans 14 amino acids.